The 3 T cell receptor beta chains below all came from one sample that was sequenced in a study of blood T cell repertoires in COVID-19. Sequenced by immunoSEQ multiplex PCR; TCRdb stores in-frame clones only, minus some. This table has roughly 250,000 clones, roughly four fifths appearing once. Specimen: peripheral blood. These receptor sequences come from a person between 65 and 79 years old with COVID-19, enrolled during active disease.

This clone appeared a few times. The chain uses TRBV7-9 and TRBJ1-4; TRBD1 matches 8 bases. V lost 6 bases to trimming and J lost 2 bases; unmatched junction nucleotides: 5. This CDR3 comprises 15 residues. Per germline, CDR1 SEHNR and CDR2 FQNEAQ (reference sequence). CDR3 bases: TGTGCCAGCAGTTCCCGGACAGGGACTAATGAAAAACTGTTTTTT. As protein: CASSSRTGTNEKLFF.

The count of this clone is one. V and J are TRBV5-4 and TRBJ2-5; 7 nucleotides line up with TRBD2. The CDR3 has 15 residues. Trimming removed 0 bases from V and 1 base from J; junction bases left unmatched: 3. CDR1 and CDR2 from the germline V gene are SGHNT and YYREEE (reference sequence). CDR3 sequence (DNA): TGTGCCAGCAGCTTGGCCGGGGGGTTCCAAGAGACCCAGTACTTC. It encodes CASSLAGGFQETQYF.

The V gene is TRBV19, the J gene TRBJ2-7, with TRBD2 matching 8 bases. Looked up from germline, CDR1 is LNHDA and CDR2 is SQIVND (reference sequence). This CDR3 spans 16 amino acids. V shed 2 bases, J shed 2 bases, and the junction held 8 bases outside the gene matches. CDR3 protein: CASSITSGGPTYEQYF. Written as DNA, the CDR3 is TGTGCCAGTAGTATAACCAGCGGGGGCCCTACCTACGAGCAGTACTTC. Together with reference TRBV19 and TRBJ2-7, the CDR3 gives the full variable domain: DGGITQSPKYLFRKEGQNVTLSCEQNLNHDAMYWYRQDPGQGLRLIYYSQIVNDFQKGDIAEGYSVSREKKESFPLTVTSAQKNPTAFYLCASSITSGGPTYEQYFGPGTRLTVT.